The 8 T cell receptor beta chains below all came from one sample that was sequenced in a study of blood T cell repertoires in COVID-19 (dated by TCRdb to 2018 to 2021). Library preparation was by the immunoSEQ multiplex PCR assay. TCRdb took this table from immuneACCESS and kept in-frame rearrangements with V and J called. Such tables lack part of the clones; where checked against another copy, unresolved V genes explain under half of the gap, and the rest is unexplained. In all, the sample holds approximately 200,000 clones, and approximately 80% of those were seen once. In total, the top ten clones hold approximately 10% of the sample. The sequenced sample was PBMCs or T cells enriched from blood (not recorded which). The receptors come from a man aged 35-49 years who had recovered from COVID-19.

This chain connects TRBV11-2 to TRBJ2-1; possible D gene TRBD2, 6 bases. The CDR3 runs to 14 residues. The germline gives CDR1 SGHAT, CDR2 FQNNGV. Trimming removed 3 bases at V and 4 bases at J, with 10 bases between. CDR3 protein: CASSLASEYNEQFF. The CDR3 DNA follows: TGTGCCAGCAGCTTGGCTAGCGAGTACAATGAGCAGTTCTTC.

The gene calls are TRBV5-1 and TRBJ1-1, with D possibly matching TRBD1 (6 bases). Trimming removed 6 bases from V and 6 bases from J, with 18 bases in between. The CDR3 is made up of 14 amino acids. The V gene's germline CDR1 is SGHRS and CDR2 YFSETQ. The chain's CDR3 is CASTPEPDRAEAFF. Here the CDR3 DNA reads TGCGCCAGCACACCGGAACCGGACAGAGCTGAAGCTTTCTTT.

The V gene is TRBV21-1, the J gene TRBJ1-5; the listed D gene, TRBD1, was not tested against the DNA. TRBV21-1 is a pseudogene locus. The CDR3 totals 18 residues. The CDR3 DNA follows: TGTGCCAGCAGCAAAGCGCGAGACAGGGCAGATAGCAATCAGCCCCAGCATTTT. It is translated as CASSKARDRADSNQPQHF.

V usage is TRBV6-2 or TRBV6-3 and J usage is TRBJ2-2; tentative D call: TRBD2 (6 bases). Trimming took 4 bases from V and 4 from J, leaving 22 bases between them. Germline CDR1 MNHEY, CDR2 SVGEGT. This CDR3 is built from 18 residues. The CDR3 loop is CASSSPRGGPRVTGELFF. The CDR3 region has the DNA TGTGCCAGCAGTTCCCCCCGTGGAGGGCCTAGGGTCACCGGGGAGCTGTTTTTT.

This chain connects TRBV4-1 to TRBJ1-2, with a weak D call TRBD1 (5 bases). V lost 5 bases and J 2 bases, leaving 9 bases between the germline ends. Germline CDR1 MGHRA, CDR2 YSYEKL. This CDR3 region has 13 residues. Here the CDR3 reads CASSEQENYGYTF. The CDR3 nucleotides read TGCGCCAGCAGCGAACAGGAAAACTATGGCTACACCTTC.

This chain links TRBV27 with TRBJ2-2; unclear D gene. The CDR3 consists of 13 residues. V was trimmed by 1 base and J by 6 bases, leaving 6 bases between them. Germline values: CDR1 MNHEY, CDR2 SMNVEV (reference sequence). As DNA, the CDR3 is TGTGCCAGCAGTTTATTGGGCTCCGGGGAGCTGTTTTTT. This translates into CASSLLGSGELFF.

A few counts support this clone. The rearrangement links TRBV4-2 to TRBJ1-5, with TRBD1 identical over 8 bases. J gave up 2 bases and V 0 bases, and 9 bases lay outside the gene matches. The CDR3 has 18 amino acids. Germline CDR1 and CDR2: LGHNA and YNFKEQ. The CDR3 protein is CASSQDGAGGKGNQPQHF. As DNA, the CDR3 is TGTGCCAGCAGCCAAGATGGGGCAGGGGGCAAAGGCAATCAGCCCCAGCATTTT.

The rearrangement joins TRBV6-2 or TRBV6-3 to TRBJ1-1, with 7 bases lining up with TRBD1. CDR3 length: 16 residues. CDR1 and CDR2 (germline): MNHEY, SVGEGT. Losses at the gene ends were 3 bases for V and 0 bases for J; bases not matched to a gene: 7. The DNA of the CDR3 is TGTGCCAGCAGTTATGACAGGGCCAAAATGAACACTGAAGCTTTCTTT. Its translation: CASSYDRAKMNTEAFF.